This record concerns one T cell receptor (beta chain) sequence. This receptor's antigen is unknown. Base qualities are missing; no much larger clone stands one base away. The CDR3 regions of human TCRbeta chains were subjected to immunosequencing. As for the original processing: TCRs in the repertoires were compared against a reference library of SARS-CoV-2-specific TCRs that had been generated with the MIRA antigen-specificity platform. Breadth meant the fraction of unique TCRs that were SARS-CoV-2-associated, whereas depth meant the fraction of total T cells that were SARS-CoV-2-associated. Each spike-specific TCR was assigned to its reactive spike region and to a CD4 or CD8 class using the MIRA data. Log10-transformed breadth and depth values were compared by one-way ANOVA with Sidak's multiple comparisons tests. In TCRdb, the immuneACCESS table is reduced to in-frame sequences with V and J assigned. These tables do not hold every clone; where another copy was compared, an unresolved V gene accounts for under half, and the others remain unexplained. The V and J calls and clone size come from that table; D and trimming were worked out from the DNA. A total of more than 150,000 clones appear in this sample, about 90% of them only once. Roughly 0.49% of the sample is in the top ten clones.

This sample's time point label indicates: baseline before first vaccination. Vaccinee samples were obtained from the UK trials COV001 and COV002, which included a single-blind randomized controlled phase 2/3 trial of AZD1222 (ChAdOx1 nCoV-19) in healthy adults. For TCRbeta chain sequencing, PBMC samples from trial participants were taken at day 0 and at day 28 after the second dose. The data are from a study of T cell responses to AZD1222 COVID-19 vaccine (dated by TCRdb to the early 2020s). Context from the whole study: Because spike-specific TCR depth and breadth did not differ between the two schedules, AZD1222 recipients who got a second dose at roughly 4 weeks were pooled with those who got a second dose at roughly 12 weeks. TCR sequencing was performed for over 230 trial participants, of whom roughly 200 were given two doses of AZD1222 and about 25 were given two doses of MenACWY control vaccine. Trial participants were enrolled into age subgroups of 18-55, 56-69 and 70-plus years, which contained about 150, 27 and 61 TCR-sequenced participants, respectively.

For this chain, trimming is 0 bases at the V end and 2 bases at the J end, and the number of junction bases without a gene match is 5. The germline V gene supplies CDR1 SGDLS and CDR2 YYNGEE. The CDR3 measures 17 amino acids from cysteine to phenylalanine. The CDR3 DNA has 51 bases and is translated from base 1. Study-wide conclusions, independent of this receptor: In the small 56-69-year group, the increase in depth fell short of significance, most likely because of low power. Epitopes outside the regions mutated in the B.1.351 and B.1.1.7 variants were reportedly recognized by nearly half of the unique spike-specific TCRs. CD4 TCRs associated with the vaccine covered the entire spike protein, and the dominant responses were in regions 160-218 and 743-854. No day 14 peak-response samples were available, so repertoires were characterized only after the peak T cell response. Spike-specific TCR breadth and depth rose significantly after two AZD1222 doses compared with day 0 and with MenACWY recipients. Participants were mostly white British and included more females than males, and it was suggested by the authors that clonal diversity may have been underestimated. Conclusions about previously exposed vaccinees are limited, since just six AZD1222 recipients were seropositive for SARS-CoV-2 at baseline.

Here the chain combines TRBV9 and TRBJ2-7; TRBD2 aligns with 13 central bases. The material was peripheral blood, obtained on day 0 of AZD1222 vaccination. This clonotype was sampled from an adult in good health. The bases read TGTGCCAGCAGCGTAGGGACTAGCGGGGGATCCCCCTACGAGCAGTACTTC. Its protein is CASSVGTSGGSPYEQYF.